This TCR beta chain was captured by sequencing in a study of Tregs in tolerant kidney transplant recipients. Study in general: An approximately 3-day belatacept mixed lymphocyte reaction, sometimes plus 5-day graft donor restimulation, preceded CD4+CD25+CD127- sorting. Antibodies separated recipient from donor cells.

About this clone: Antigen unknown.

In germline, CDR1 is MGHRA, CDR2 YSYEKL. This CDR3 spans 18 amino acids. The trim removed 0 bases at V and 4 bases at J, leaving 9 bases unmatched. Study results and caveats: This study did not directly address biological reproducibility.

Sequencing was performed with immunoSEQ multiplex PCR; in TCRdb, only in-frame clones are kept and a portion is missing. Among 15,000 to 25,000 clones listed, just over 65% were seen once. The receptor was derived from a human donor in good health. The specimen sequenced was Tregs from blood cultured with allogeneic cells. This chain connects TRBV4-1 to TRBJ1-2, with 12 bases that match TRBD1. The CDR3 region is CASSQDPGTGGAVYGYTF. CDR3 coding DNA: TGCGCCAGCAGCCAAGATCCCGGGACAGGGGGCGCGGTCTATGGCTACACCTTC.